In this sample, the clone carrying this T cell receptor (beta chain) turned up many times. What it recognizes is unknown. Synthesis of cDNA was performed by 5'RACE using 10-nucleotide random UMIs. TCRdb reprocessed the 5' RACE reads via MiXCR and lists one record per CDR3 protein. The data show roughly 49,000 distinct CDR3 sequences, about 13% seen once. The sample is drawn from a study of neurological immune-mediated disorders. Study-wide findings and caveats: HTLV-1-associated myelopathy had the most TCR clonal expansion, whereas multiple sclerosis had the least (lower than in healthy controls).

Sample time point: longitudinal time-point 3. The CDR3 contains 16 residues. Germline CDR1 SGHDT, CDR2 YYEEEE. The germline V and J ends were trimmed by 0 bases and 0 bases, with 10 bases remaining between them. The source is a male donor with HTLV-1-associated myelopathy (HAM/TSP). J is TRBJ1-3 and V is TRBV5-6, with unresolved D. Material for sequencing was PBMCs. The CDR3 DNA sequence: TGTGCCAGCAGCTTGGGGAGCCGAAACTCTGGAAACACCATATATTTT. Translated: CASSLGSRNSGNTIYF.